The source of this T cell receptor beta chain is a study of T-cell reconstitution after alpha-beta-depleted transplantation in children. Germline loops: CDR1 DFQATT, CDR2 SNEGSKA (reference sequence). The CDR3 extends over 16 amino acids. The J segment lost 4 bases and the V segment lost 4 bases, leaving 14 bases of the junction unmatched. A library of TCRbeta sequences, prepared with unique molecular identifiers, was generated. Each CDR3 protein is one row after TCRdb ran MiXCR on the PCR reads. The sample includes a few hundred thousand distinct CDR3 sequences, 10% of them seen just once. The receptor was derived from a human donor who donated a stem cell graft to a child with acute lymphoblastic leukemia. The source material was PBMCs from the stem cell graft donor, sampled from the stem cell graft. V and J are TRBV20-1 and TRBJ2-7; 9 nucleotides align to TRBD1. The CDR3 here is CSAKNPGQGSWYEQYF. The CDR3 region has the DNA TGCAGTGCTAAGAATCCGGGACAGGGATCTTGGTACGAGCAGTACTTC.